This T cell receptor (beta chain) derives from a study of regulatory T cells in long-lasting Graves disease. Study results and caveats: Persistent disease was associated with favored TRBV28 usage and with favored use of TRBJ1-2 and TRBJ2-5.

This clonotype was detected ten times or more. The antigen is unknown. Trimming removed 0 bases from V and 6 bases from J; junction bases left unmatched: 23. Germline CDR1 MNHEY, CDR2 SVGEGT. This CDR3 is 21 amino acids long. Regarding time point: newly diagnosed GD, antithyroid drugs for less than 3 months. Extracted PBMC RNA gave rise to the TCR library. Relying on iRepertoire HTBI primers and Arm-PCR of CDR3 regions, the team built TCR beta libraries. TCRdb called the multiplex PCR reads again in MiXCR, with one record for every CDR3 protein. The sample has 350,000 to 500,000 distinct CDR3 sequences; around 15% are singletons. These data were also reused for a study on T cells in Graves' hyperthyroidism and ophthalmopathy. That study reports: When ophthalmopathy did not progress within 18 months, Graves' hyperthyroidism was considered stable. The patients, who ranged from 18 to 65 in age, presented with newly diagnosed hyperthyroidism lasting under 2 months.

This chain uses TRBV6-2 or TRBV6-3 with TRBJ2-1, with 7 bases lining up with TRBD2. The receptor comes from a woman between 45 and 60 years old with Graves disease. Sequences were derived from peripheral blood mononuclear cells (PBMCs), sampled at new diagnosis, from a patient treated with antithyroid drugs. The CDR3 nucleotides are TGTGCCAGCAGTTACTCCGCCTTAGCGGGTCGGCCGGAAGGTGGGCTCAATGAGCAGTTCTTC. Translation: CASSYSALAGRPEGGLNEQFF.